This T cell receptor (beta chain) emerged from a study of blood T cell repertoires in COVID-19. Only in-frame clones appear in the TCRdb table, and some are missing; sequencing was by immunoSEQ multiplex PCR. The sample shows 55,000 to 80,000 clones, about 90% of them seen only once. The V and J ends lost 6 bases and 4 bases respectively, with 15 bases between them. The CDR3 runs to 15 residues. The germline CDR1 and CDR2 sequences are MRHNA and SNTAGT. The source of this sequence is a human donor in a cohort sampled during active COVID-19. The sample was peripheral blood. V is TRBV6-4 and J is TRBJ2-2; possibly TRBD2 for D (7 bases). CDR3 DNA sequence: TGTGCCAGCAGCTCCCAAGGGGGGGGCACCGGGGAGCTGTTTTTT. Amino acid sequence: CASSSQGGGTGELFF.